A selection of T cell receptor beta chains follows, all from one sample in a study of T cell repertoires in cytomegalovirus infection. These receptors' antigens are unknown. One entry per CDR3 protein results from TCRdb running MiXCR on the reads. The table lists more than 30,000 distinct CDR3 sequences, about 54% of them singletons. The sample was CD8+ T cells from cultured PBMCs, taken from culture after CMV antigen stimulation. Every receptor here comes from a human donor in good health (CMV status not recorded). Some clones in this sample may be carry-over from other donors' samples. Each CDR3 is given with its conserved first and last residue. The D gene is left open where the match is weak. Expanded clones are given a class, and other clones once, few, many or no size at all.

j_call clone_size d_call v_call cdr3_nt cdr3_aa
TRBJ2-3 NA NA TRBV11-3 TGTGCCAGCAGCTTCGGGGATAGGGGCACAGATACGCAGTATTTT CASSFGDRGTDTQYF
TRBJ2-7 few TRBD1 TRBV12-3/TRBV12-4 TGTGCCAGCAGCACGGGACAGCCCTACGAGCAGTACTTC CASSTGQPYEQYF
TRBJ1-3 NA NA TRBV20-1 TGCAGTGCTAGAGATTGGGCCCAGAGCTCTGGAAACACCATATATTTT CSARDWAQSSGNTIYF
TRBJ1-1 NA NA TRBV11-2 TGTGCCAGCAGCTCTGAGAACCCGAGGGGTGAAGCTTTCTTT CASSSENPRGEAFF
TRBJ2-1 few NA TRBV11-2 TGTGCCAGCAGCCTCGGGAACTACAATGAGCAGTTCTTC CASSLGNYNEQFF
TRBJ2-2 many NA TRBV20-1 TGCAGTGCTAGAGACCCGACTAGTCCCGGGGAGCTGTTTTTT CSARDPTSPGELFF
TRBJ2-1 few NA TRBV7-8 TGTGCCAGCAGCTTTTCCCAGGGAGTGGCCTTCTTC CASSFSQGVAFF
TRBJ2-3 NA TRBD2 TRBV6-4 TGTGCCAGCAGTGACTCGATTTCGACTAGCGGGGATGGGTTCACAGATACGCAGTATTTT CASSDSISTSGDGFTDTQYF
TRBJ2-3 many NA TRBV6-1 TGTGCCACGCTAGAGGGGGTTAGCAGACGCACAGATACGCAGTATTTT CATLEGVSRRTDTQYF
TRBJ1-4 NA NA TRBV11-2 TGTGCCAGCAGCTTAGCCCCAGGCAGGGTCAATGAAAAACTGTTTTTT CASSLAPGRVNEKLFF
TRBJ2-6 few NA TRBV27 TGTGCCAGCAGTTTCGGACAGTTGCTCTCTGGGGCCAACGTCCTGACTTTC CASSFGQLLSGANVLTF
TRBJ2-1 NA TRBD2 TRBV7-6 TGTGCCAGCAGCTTAGCACTAGCGGGCAATGTCTACAATGAGCAGTTCTTC CASSLALAGNVYNEQFF
TRBJ2-1 few TRBD1 TRBV7-2 TGTGCCAGCAGCCCGGGACAGGGAGGCTTGGATGAGCAGTTCTTC CASSPGQGGLDEQFF